Presented here are 2 T cell receptor beta chains from one specimen sequenced in a study of neurological immune-mediated disorders. TCRdb re-analysed the 5' RACE reads in MiXCR, keeping a single row per CDR3 protein. The sample lists around 76,000 distinct CDR3 sequences, approximately 10% occurring once. Indicated time point: longitudinal time-point 1 (baseline). The material sequenced was PBMCs. The receptors come from a man aged 25 to 40 in good health.

The sample holds many counts of this clonotype. The chain recombines TRBV27 with TRBJ2-7; tentatively, D is TRBD2 (5 bases). V was trimmed by 9 bases and J by 6 bases, leaving 21 bases between them. The CDR3 sequence is 14 residues long. Germline V gene data show CDR1 as MNHEY and CDR2 as SMNVEV (reference sequence). The CDR3 region is CASAEGLRSAEQYF. The CDR3 nucleotides are TGTGCCAGTGCCGAAGGACTCCGCTCTGCCGAGCAGTACTTC.

On this clonotype itself: Possible read error: a much larger clone is one base away. The V gene is TRBV5-1, the J gene TRBJ2-7, with D perhaps TRBD1 or TRBD2 (5 bases each). Germline lookup yields CDR1 SGHRS and CDR2 YFSETQ. This CDR3 contains 15 residues. V was shortened by 7 bases and J by 6 bases, with 23 bases between the two germline ends. Written as DNA, the CDR3 is TGCGCCAGCTCCAGAGACCCGGGACCTGGGGCCGAGCAGTACTTC. This codes for CASSRDPGPGAEQYF.